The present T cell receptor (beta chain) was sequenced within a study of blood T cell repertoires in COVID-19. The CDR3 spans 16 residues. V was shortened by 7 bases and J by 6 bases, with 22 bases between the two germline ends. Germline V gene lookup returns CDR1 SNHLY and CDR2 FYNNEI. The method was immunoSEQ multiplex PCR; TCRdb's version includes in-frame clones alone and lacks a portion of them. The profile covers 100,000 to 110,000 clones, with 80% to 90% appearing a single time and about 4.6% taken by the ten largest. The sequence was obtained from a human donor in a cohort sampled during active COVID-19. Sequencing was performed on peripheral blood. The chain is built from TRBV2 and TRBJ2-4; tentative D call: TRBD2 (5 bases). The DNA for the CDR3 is TGTGCCAGCATAGGAGGACTGACTCCAGTGACAAACATTCAGTACTTC. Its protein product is CASIGGLTPVTNIQYF.